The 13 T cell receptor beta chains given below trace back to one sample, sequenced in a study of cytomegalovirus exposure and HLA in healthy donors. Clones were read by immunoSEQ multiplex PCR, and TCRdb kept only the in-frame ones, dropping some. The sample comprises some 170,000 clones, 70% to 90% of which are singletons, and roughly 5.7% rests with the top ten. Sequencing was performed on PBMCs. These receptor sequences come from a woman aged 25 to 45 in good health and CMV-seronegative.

Here the CDR3 DNA reads TGTGCCAGCTCACCACTATCGGGGGGGCCGGCAGATACGCAGTATTTT. Its protein product is CASSPLSGGPADTQYF. The V gene is TRBV18, the J gene TRBJ2-3; 8 positions match TRBD2. In germline, CDR1 is KGHSH, CDR2 LQKENI. V lost 1 base to trimming and J lost 4 bases; unmatched junction nucleotides: 7. The CDR3 contains 16 residues. Full variable domain (outside the CDR3, taken from reference TRBV18 and TRBJ2-3): NAGVMQNPRHLVRRRGQEARLRCSPMKGHSHVYWYRQLPEEGLKFMVYLQKENIIDESGMPKERFSAEFPKEGPSILRIQQVVRGDSAAYFCASSPLSGGPADTQYFGPGTRLTVL.

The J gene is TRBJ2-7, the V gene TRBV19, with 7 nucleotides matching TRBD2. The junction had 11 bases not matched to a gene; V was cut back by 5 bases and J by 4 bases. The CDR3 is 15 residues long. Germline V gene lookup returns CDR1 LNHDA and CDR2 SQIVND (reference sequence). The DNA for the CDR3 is TGTGCCAGTAGTCGGGGATGGGGGGGTACTTACGAGCAGTACTTC. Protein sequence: CASSRGWGGTYEQYF. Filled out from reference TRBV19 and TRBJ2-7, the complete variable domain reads DGGITQSPKYLFRKEGQNVTLSCEQNLNHDAMYWYRQDPGQGLRLIYYSQIVNDFQKGDIAEGYSVSREKKESFPLTVTSAQKNPTAFYLCASSRGWGGTYEQYFGPGTRLTVT.

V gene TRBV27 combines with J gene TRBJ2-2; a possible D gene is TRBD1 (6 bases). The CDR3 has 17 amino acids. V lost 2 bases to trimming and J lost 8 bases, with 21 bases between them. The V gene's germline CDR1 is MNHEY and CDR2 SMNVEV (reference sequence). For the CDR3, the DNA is TGTGCCAGCAGTTTAGCCTCCGGGACATTAATCACGGGGGAGCTGTTTTTT. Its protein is CASSLASGTLITGELFF.

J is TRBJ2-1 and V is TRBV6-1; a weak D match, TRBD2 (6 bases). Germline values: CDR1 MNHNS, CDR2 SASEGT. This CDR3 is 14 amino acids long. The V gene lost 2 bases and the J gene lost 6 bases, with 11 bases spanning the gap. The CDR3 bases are TGTGCCAGCAGTGAAAGCGGGCCCCGCAATGAGCAGTTCTTC. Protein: CASSESGPRNEQFF.

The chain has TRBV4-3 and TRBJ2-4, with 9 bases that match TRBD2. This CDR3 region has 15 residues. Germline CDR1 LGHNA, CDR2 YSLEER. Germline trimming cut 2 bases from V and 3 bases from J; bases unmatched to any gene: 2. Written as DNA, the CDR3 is TGCGCCAGCAGCCAACGTAGCGGGGGCAAAAACATTCAGTACTTC. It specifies CASSQRSGGKNIQYF.

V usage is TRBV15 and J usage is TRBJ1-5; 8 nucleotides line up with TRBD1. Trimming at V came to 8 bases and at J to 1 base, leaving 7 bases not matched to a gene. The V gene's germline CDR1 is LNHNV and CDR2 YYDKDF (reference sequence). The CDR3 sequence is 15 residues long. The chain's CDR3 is CATGQGDWSNQPQHF. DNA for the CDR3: TGTGCCACCGGACAGGGAGATTGGAGCAATCAGCCCCAGCATTTT. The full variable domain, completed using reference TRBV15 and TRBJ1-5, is DAMVIQNPRYQVTQFGKPVTLSCSQTLNHNVMYWYQQKSSQAPKLLFHYYDKDFNNEADTPDNFQSRRPNTSFCFLDIRSPGLGDTAMYLCATGQGDWSNQPQHFGDGTRLSIL.

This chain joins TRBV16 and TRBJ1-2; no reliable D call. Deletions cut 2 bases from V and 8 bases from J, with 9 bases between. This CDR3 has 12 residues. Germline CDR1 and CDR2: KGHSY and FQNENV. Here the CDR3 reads CASSQQVQGYTF. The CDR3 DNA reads TGTGCCAGCAGCCAACAGGTACAAGGCTACACCTTC. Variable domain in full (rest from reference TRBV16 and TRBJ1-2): GEEVAQTPKHLVRGEGQKAKLYCAPIKGHSYVFWYQQVLKNEFKFLISFQNENVFDETGMPKERFSAKCLPNSPCSLEIQATKLEDSAVYFCASSQQVQGYTFGSGTRLTVV.

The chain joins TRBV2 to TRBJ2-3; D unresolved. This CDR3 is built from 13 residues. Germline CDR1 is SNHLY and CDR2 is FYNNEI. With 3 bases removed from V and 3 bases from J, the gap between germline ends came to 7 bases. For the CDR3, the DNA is TGTGCCAGCAGTGAGTCTGGTACAGATACGCAGTATTTT. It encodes CASSESGTDTQYF.

CDR3 DNA: TGTGCCAGCAGTAAGGAGCGGGGGGGCTACAATGAGCAGTTCTTC. Protein: CASSKERGGYNEQFF. J is TRBJ2-1 and V is TRBV6-4; 10 nucleotides line up with TRBD2. CDR3 length: 15 amino acids. V shed 5 bases and J 3 bases; nucleotides not matched to a gene: 4. The V gene's germline CDR1 is MRHNA and CDR2 SNTAGT.

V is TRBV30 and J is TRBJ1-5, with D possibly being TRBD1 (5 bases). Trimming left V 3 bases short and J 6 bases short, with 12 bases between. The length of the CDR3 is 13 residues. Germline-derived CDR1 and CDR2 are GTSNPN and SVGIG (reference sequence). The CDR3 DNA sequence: TGTGCCTGGAGGGTAGGGGATACTCAGCCCCAGCATTTT. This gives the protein CAWRVGDTQPQHF.

This CDR3 is CASSEPDRGAYEQYF. The DNA for the CDR3 is TGTGCCAGCAGCGAGCCGGACAGGGGAGCCTACGAGCAGTACTTC. The chain employs TRBV5-6 and TRBJ2-7, with 9 bases matching TRBD1. Germline CDR1 SGHDT, CDR2 YYEEEE. The trim removed 4 bases at V and 2 bases at J, leaving 7 bases unmatched. There are 15 residues in the CDR3.

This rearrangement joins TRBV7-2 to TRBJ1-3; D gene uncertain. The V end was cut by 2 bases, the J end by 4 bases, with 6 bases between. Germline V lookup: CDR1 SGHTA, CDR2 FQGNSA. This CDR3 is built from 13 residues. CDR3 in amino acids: CASSLIGGNTIYF. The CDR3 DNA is TGTGCCAGCAGCTTAATAGGGGGAAACACCATATATTTT.

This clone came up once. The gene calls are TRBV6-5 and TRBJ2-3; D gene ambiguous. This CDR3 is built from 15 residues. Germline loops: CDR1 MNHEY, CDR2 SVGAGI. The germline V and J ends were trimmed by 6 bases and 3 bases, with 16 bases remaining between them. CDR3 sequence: CASRPLGTRTDTQYF. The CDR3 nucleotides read TGTGCCAGCAGGCCGCTGGGAACAAGAACAGATACGCAGTATTTT.